The 27 T cell receptor beta chains given below trace back to one sample, sequenced in a study of CD8 T cells in Susac syndrome. Random hexamers were used to reverse transcribe an amount of about 0.45 to 1 ug RNA. Each CDR3 protein is one row after TCRdb ran MiXCR on the immunoSEQ multiplex PCR reads. Of about 80,000 distinct CDR3 sequences listed, 94% were seen once; the top ten hold 0.26%. The specimen was CD8+ T cells from PBMCs. The source of these receptors is a human donor in good health.

This chain connects TRBV9 to TRBJ2-5, with 9 bases fitting TRBD1. Germline trimming cut 2 bases from V and 3 bases from J; bases unmatched to any gene: 8. CDR1 and CDR2 (germline): SGDLS, YYNGEE. CDR3 length: 16 amino acids. The CDR3 nucleotides read TGTGCCAGCAGCGTCTCCATTTGGGACAGGGAAGAGACCCAGTACTTC. It codes for CASSVSIWDREETQYF.

This sequence joins TRBV5-6 and TRBJ2-5; 7 nucleotides line up with TRBD2. Unmatched junction bases numbered 11, after V lost 0 bases and J lost 0 bases. Germline CDR1 and CDR2: SGHDT and YYEEEE. The CDR3 is 18 amino acids. The CDR3 loop is CASSLGLVAGVNQETQYF. The DNA of the CDR3 is TGTGCCAGCAGCTTGGGCCTCGTTGCGGGGGTGAACCAAGAGACCCAGTACTTC.

A remark on this clonotype: One end of the junction varies from germline; a read error may be responsible. The rearrangement joins TRBV13 to TRBJ1-1; no clear D. Germline V gene lookup returns CDR1 PRHDT and CDR2 FYEKMQ (reference sequence). This CDR3 is 13 amino acids long. In DNA, the CDR3 is TGTGCCAGCAGCATAGGATCGAACACTGAAGCTTTCTTT. Residues: CASSIGSNTEAFF.

The J gene is TRBJ1-2, the V gene TRBV19; D not resolved. Per the germline V gene, CDR1 is LNHDA and CDR2 is SQIVND (reference sequence). The CDR3 sequence is 14 residues long. The germline V and J ends were trimmed by 6 bases and 6 bases, with 17 bases remaining between them. CDR3 in amino acids: CASSFGPSPNGYTF. The CDR3 DNA is TGTGCCAGTAGCTTCGGCCCGAGCCCGAATGGCTACACCTTC.

V gene TRBV6-2 or TRBV6-3 combines with J gene TRBJ1-2; tentatively, D is TRBD1 (6 bases). V lost 5 bases and J lost 8, with 18 bases in between. CDR3 length: 14 residues. Germline-derived CDR1 and CDR2 are MNHEY and SVGEGT. The CDR3 nucleotides read TGTGCCAGCAGTCCTGTGGGGGCTGCCGACGGCTACACCTTC. Amino acids: CASSPVGAADGYTF.

The CDR3 nucleotides are TGCGCCAGCAGTGATAATCCGTTGAATAGCAATCAGCCCCAGCATTTT. Its translation is CASSDNPLNSNQPQHF. The chain couples TRBV10-2 to TRBJ1-5; D gene ambiguous. The ends were cut back, 3 bases at V and 0 bases at J, with 12 bases in the middle. CDR1 is WSHSY and CDR2 is SAAADI in the germline V gene. The CDR3 extends over 16 amino acids.

Worth noting for this clonotype: One end of the junction does not line up with germline, which may come from a read error. J is TRBJ2-1 and V is TRBV7-9; 8 nucleotides align to TRBD2. Germline loops: CDR1 SEHNR, CDR2 FQNEAQ (reference sequence). The CDR3 totals 16 residues. CDR3 amino acids: CASSLEGLREGNEQFF. For the CDR3, the DNA is TGTGCCAGCAGTTTAGAGGGGCTCCGGGAGGGAAATGAGCAGTTCTTC.

This chain connects TRBV9 to TRBJ1-2, with a possible D match to TRBD1 (6 bases). Trimming stripped 0 bases from V and 6 bases from J, with 15 bases between. CDR1 is SGDLS, CDR2 YYNGEE, per germline. The length of the CDR3 is 15 residues. The CDR3 reads CASSVEQGGSDGYTF. The CDR3 nucleotides read TGTGCCAGCAGCGTAGAACAGGGAGGATCAGATGGCTACACCTTC.

The rearrangement joins TRBV14 to TRBJ1-5; no clear D. The V end was cut by 2 bases, the J end by 4 bases, with 3 bases between. CDR1 SGHDN and CDR2 FVKESK come from the germline V gene. The length of the CDR3 is 12 residues. CDR3 DNA sequence: TGTGCCAGCAGCCAAAGAAATCAGCCCCAGCATTTT. Amino acids: CASSQRNQPQHF.

For the CDR3, the DNA is TGTGCCAGCAGCTTGACCAGGGCTCGGGACAATGAGCAGTTCTTC. Translating it yields CASSLTRARDNEQFF. The chain uses TRBV7-8 and TRBJ2-1; TRBD1 is a possible D gene (5 bases). Trimming took off 3 bases at V and 5 bases at J, with 14 bases between the two ends. This CDR3 comprises 15 residues. From germline, CDR1 is SGHVS and CDR2 FQNEAQ. The variable domain in full, completed from reference TRBV7-8 and TRBJ2-1, reads GAGVSQSPRYKVAKRGQDVALRCDPISGHVSLFWYQQALGQGPEFLTYFQNEAQLDKSGLPSDRFFAERPEGSVSTLKIQRTQQEDSAVYLCASSLTRARDNEQFFGPGTRLTVL.

CDR3 amino acids: CASSPTLALYEQFF. The CDR3, as DNA: TGTGCCAGCAGTCCCACCCTAGCCTTGTATGAGCAGTTCTTC. V is TRBV27 and J is TRBJ2-1; weak D call: TRBD2 (5 bases). This CDR3 region has 14 residues. V was shortened by 5 bases and J by 8 bases, with 16 bases between the two germline ends. Germline V CDR1 and CDR2: MNHEY, SMNVEV (reference sequence).

V is TRBV11-2 and J is TRBJ2-3; D is perhaps TRBD1 or TRBD2 (6 bases each). This CDR3 contains 16 residues. Germline CDR1 is SGHAT and CDR2 is FQNNGV. V dropped 6 bases and J dropped 0 bases, with 16 bases sitting between them. The CDR3 nucleotides read TGTGCCAGCAGACATTACGGGGGCTTGAGCACAGATACGCAGTATTTT. The encoded protein is CASRHYGGLSTDTQYF.

The chain recombines TRBV27 with TRBJ1-5, with a weak D call TRBD1 (6 bases). V lost 6 bases to trimming and J lost 4 bases, with 13 bases between them. Germline CDR1 MNHEY, CDR2 SMNVEV (reference sequence). CDR3 size: 14 residues. CDR3 in DNA: TGTGCCAGCAGGGGGGGGCAGGCAAATCAGCCCCAGCATTTT. The encoded protein is CASRGGQANQPQHF.

The rearrangement joins TRBV3-1 to TRBJ1-2; D call uncertain. Trimming took 0 bases from V and 6 from J, leaving 11 bases between them. Looked up from germline, CDR1 is LGHDT and CDR2 is YNNKEL (reference sequence). The CDR3 loop spans 14 amino acids. CDR3 loop: CASSQDRPFDGYTF. The CDR3 DNA reads TGTGCCAGCAGCCAAGATCGGCCCTTCGATGGCTACACCTTC.

V gene TRBV19 combines with J gene TRBJ2-7, with TRBD1 identical over 9 bases. V lost 8 bases and J lost 0; bases outside the gene matches: 8. The CDR3 is made up of 15 amino acids. Germline V gene sequence: CDR1 LNHDA, CDR2 SQIVND (reference sequence). CDR3 residues: CASSPGTGPSYEQYV. The CDR3 coding sequence is TGTGCCAGTTCGCCGGGGACAGGGCCCTCCTACGAGCAGTACGTC.

This chain's CDR3 is CASSRTWTGVHV. CDR3 DNA sequence: TGTGCCAGCAGTCGTACCTGGACTGGCGTTCACGTC. The rearrangement uses TRBV28 and TRBJ2-7; TRBD2 might be the D (5 bases). There are 12 residues in the CDR3. The V gene's germline CDR1 is MDHEN and CDR2 SYDVKM.

This clonotype has a single count. This sequence joins TRBV20-1 and TRBJ2-1; TRBD2 matches 9 bases. V was clipped by 3 bases and J by 10 bases; unmatched bases: 4. This CDR3 contains 12 residues. Germline V lookup: CDR1 DFQATT, CDR2 SNEGSKA (reference sequence). For the CDR3, the DNA is TGCAGTGCTAGGGGGACTAGCAACGAGCAGTTCTTC. It is translated as CSARGTSNEQFF.

The J gene is TRBJ2-5, the V gene TRBV7-2; D is possibly TRBD2 (6 bases). Germline-derived CDR1 and CDR2 are SGHTA and FQGNSA. Between the trimmed V and J ends, which lost 7 bases and 1 base, there was a span of 13 bases. The CDR3 extends over 14 amino acids. CDR3 in DNA: TGTGCCAGCACAGACACCGGGGGCCAAGAGACCCAGTACTTC. Amino acids: CASTDTGGQETQYF. The full variable domain, completed using reference TRBV7-2 and TRBJ2-5, is GAGVSQSPSNKVTEKGKDVELRCDPISGHTALYWYRQSLGQGLEFLIYFQGNSAPDKSGLPSDRFSAERTGGSVSTLTIQRTQQEDSAVYLCASTDTGGQETQYFGPGTRLLVL.

The J gene is TRBJ1-1, the V gene TRBV29-1; D uncertain. In germline, CDR1 is SQVTM, CDR2 ANQGSEA. The V and J ends lost 4 bases and 7 bases respectively, with 7 bases between them. This CDR3 is 10 amino acids long. CDR3 in amino acids: CSVVGLEAFF. The CDR3 region has the DNA TGCAGCGTTGTGGGCCTTGAAGCTTTCTTT.

The gene calls are TRBV27 and TRBJ1-2; 8 bases are shared with TRBD1. Trimming took 5 bases from V and 5 from J; bases not matched to a gene: 7. CDR3 length: 14 amino acids. CDR1 and CDR2 from the germline V gene are MNHEY and SMNVEV (reference sequence). CDR3 amino acids: CASSTQTGAYGYTF. CDR3 nucleotides: TGTGCCAGCAGTACCCAGACAGGGGCATATGGCTACACCTTC.

This clonotype was detected only once. The chain joins TRBV9 to TRBJ2-7; D is ambiguous. This CDR3 comprises 12 residues. Germline V lookup: CDR1 SGDLS, CDR2 YYNGEE. The V and J ends lost 2 bases and 1 base respectively, with 4 bases between them. The CDR3 DNA is TGTGCCAGCAGCGTCAGTTCCTACGAGCAGTACGTC. This translates into CASSVSSYEQYV.

V is TRBV7-2 and J is TRBJ2-7; TRBD1 matches 8 bases. The germline V gene encodes CDR1 SGHTA and CDR2 FQGNSA. The CDR3 is made up of 13 amino acids. V shed 3 bases and J 5 bases; nucleotides not matched to a gene: 3. CDR3 region: CASSFRGRDEQYF. The CDR3, as DNA: TGTGCCAGCAGCTTCAGGGGGCGAGACGAGCAGTACTTC.

The chain combines TRBV4-1 with TRBJ2-5, with D possibly TRBD1 on 6 matching bases. CDR3 length equals 14 residues. Trimming took off 0 bases at V and 3 bases at J, with 8 bases between the two ends. The V gene's germline CDR1 is MGHRA and CDR2 YSYEKL. In nucleotides, the CDR3 is TGCGCCAGCAGCCAAGAAAACAGGGAAGAGACCCAGTACTTC. Its translation is CASSQENREETQYF.

The chain has TRBV5-1 and TRBJ2-1; 8 bases map to TRBD2. Looked up from germline, CDR1 is SGHRS and CDR2 is YFSETQ. The CDR3 extends over 17 amino acids. The V segment lost 2 bases and the J segment 9 bases; nucleotides outside the gene matches: 16. In DNA form, the CDR3 reads TGCGCCAGCAGCTTCCCCCAATCGGGAGGGCCGAGGGGTGAGCAGTTCTTC. It specifies CASSFPQSGGPRGEQFF.

J is TRBJ2-7 and V is TRBV2; 12 bases match TRBD2. The CDR3 sequence is 16 residues long. From germline, CDR1 is SNHLY and CDR2 FYNNEI. V was clipped by 6 bases and J by 0 bases; unmatched bases: 6. The DNA of the CDR3 is TGTGCCAGCAGGAGCGGGACTAGCGGGTTCTCCTACGAGCAGTACTTC. Its translation: CASRSGTSGFSYEQYF.

The rearrangement links TRBV2 to TRBJ2-7; 11 bases map to TRBD1. V lost 4 bases to trimming and J lost 5 bases; unmatched junction nucleotides: 1. The CDR3 is 13 amino acids. The V gene's germline CDR1 is SNHLY and CDR2 FYNNEI. The CDR3 DNA sequence: TGTGCCAGCAGTGGGACAGGGGGCAACGAGCAGTACTTC. This codes for CASSGTGGNEQYF.

This chain links TRBV7-9 with TRBJ2-1; maybe TRBD2 (5 bases). V was pared by 5 bases and J by 1 base, with 18 bases between. This CDR3 is built from 17 residues. The germline CDR1 and CDR2 sequences are SEHNR and FQNEAQ (reference sequence). The CDR3 loop reads CASSREGRGGSYNEQFF. The CDR3 DNA reads TGTGCCAGCAGCCGGGAAGGGCGAGGTGGGTCCTACAATGAGCAGTTCTTC.